The clone carrying this TCR beta chain was counted a few times. Its antigen is currently unknown. This sample is drawn from a study of response to subunit inactivated influenza vaccine. Study findings and constraints: The study's authors posited that every seasonal influenza vaccination enlists few new T cells.

TCRdb called the RT-PCR reads again in MiXCR, with one record for every CDR3 protein. The data hold about half a million distinct CDR3 sequences, with approximately 9.9% observed a single time. The CDR3 consists of 16 residues. With V trimmed by 3 bases and J by 8 bases, 9 bases remained unmatched. Per the germline V gene, CDR1 is SGDLS and CDR2 is YYNGEE. The V and J genes are TRBV9 and TRBJ2-1; TRBD2 matches 12 bases. The sequences come from PBMCs from blood, collected roughly 45 days after vaccination. This sequence was found in a man aged 50-59 years who received an inactivated influenza vaccine. The CDR3 protein is CASSEGGLAGLDEQFF. The CDR3 coding sequence is TGTGCCAGCAGCGAGGGGGGACTAGCGGGTCTGGATGAGCAGTTCTTC.